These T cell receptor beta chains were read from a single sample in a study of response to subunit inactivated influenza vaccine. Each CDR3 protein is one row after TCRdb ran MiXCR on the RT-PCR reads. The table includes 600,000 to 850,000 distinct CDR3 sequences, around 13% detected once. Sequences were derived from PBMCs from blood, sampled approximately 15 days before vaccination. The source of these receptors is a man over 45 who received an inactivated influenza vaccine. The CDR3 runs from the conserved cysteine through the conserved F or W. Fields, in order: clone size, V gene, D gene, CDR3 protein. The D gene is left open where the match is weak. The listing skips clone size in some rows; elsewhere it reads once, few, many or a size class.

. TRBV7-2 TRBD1 CASSLGTGVGLRIF
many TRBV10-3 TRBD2 CAISRGTSGDTDTQYF
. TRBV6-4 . CASRDSGSNTDTQYF
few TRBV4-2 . CASSQEPRSGYTF
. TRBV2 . CASSEAYRVTETQYF
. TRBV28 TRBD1 CASRRGATGDSYEQYF
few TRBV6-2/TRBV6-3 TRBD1 CASSWGTGSYEQYF
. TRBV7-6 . CASSPRGTSSYNEQFF
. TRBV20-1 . CSASSIEEGLNNEQFF
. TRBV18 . CASSPPRFPREQYF
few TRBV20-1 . CSARDFTTSTDTQYF
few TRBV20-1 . CSATSQTSTDTQYF